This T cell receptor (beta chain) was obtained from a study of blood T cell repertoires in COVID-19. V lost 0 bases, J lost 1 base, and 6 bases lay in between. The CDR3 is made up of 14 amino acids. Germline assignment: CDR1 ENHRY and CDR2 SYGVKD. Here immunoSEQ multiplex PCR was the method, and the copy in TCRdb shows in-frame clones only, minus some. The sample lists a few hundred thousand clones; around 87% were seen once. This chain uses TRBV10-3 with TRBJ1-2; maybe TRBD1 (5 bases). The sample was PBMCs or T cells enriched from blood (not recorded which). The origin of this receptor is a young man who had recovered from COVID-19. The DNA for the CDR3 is TGTGCCATCAGTGAGTCGGACATTAACTATGGCTACACCTTC. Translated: CAISESDINYGYTF.